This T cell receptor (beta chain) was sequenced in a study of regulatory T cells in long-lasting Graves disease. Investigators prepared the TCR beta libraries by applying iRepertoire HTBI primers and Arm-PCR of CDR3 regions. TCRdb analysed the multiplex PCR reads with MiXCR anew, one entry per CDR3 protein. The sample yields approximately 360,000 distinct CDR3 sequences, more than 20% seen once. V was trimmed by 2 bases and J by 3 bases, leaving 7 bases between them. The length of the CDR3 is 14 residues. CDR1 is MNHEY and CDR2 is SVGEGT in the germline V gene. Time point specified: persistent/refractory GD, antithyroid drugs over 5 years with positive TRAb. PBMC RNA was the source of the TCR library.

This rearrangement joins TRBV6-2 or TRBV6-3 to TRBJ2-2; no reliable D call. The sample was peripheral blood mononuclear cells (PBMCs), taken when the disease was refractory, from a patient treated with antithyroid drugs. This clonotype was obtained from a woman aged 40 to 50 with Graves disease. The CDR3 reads CASSYLRDTGELFF. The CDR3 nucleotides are TGTGCCAGCAGTTACCTCCGGGACACCGGGGAGCTGTTTTTT.